This T cell receptor beta chain was obtained from a study of T cell responses to AZD1222 COVID-19 vaccine. General study points: Following two doses of AZD1222, Spike-specific TCR breadth and depth rose. Most donors were white British, females outnumbered males, and clonal diversity was possibly underestimated. None of the repertoires were sampled until the peak T cell response had passed.

Assay: immunoSEQ multiplex PCR; the TCRdb copy retains only in-frame clones and omits some. The sample records around 130,000 clones, approximately 83% being singletons. Points on this clone: What it recognizes is unknown.

The CDR3 consists of 12 residues. In germline, CDR1 is SGDLS, CDR2 YYNGEE. Trimming took 0 bases from V and 8 from J, leaving 5 bases between them. The sequenced sample was peripheral blood, obtained on day 0 of AZD1222 vaccination. This sequence joins TRBV9 and TRBJ2-2; D gene uncertain. This receptor was taken from an adult in good health. The CDR3 sequence: CASSVGPGELFF. In DNA, the CDR3 is TGTGCCAGCAGCGTAGGGCCAGGGGAGCTGTTTTTT.